Listed here are 21 T cell receptor beta chains from one sample, sequenced in a study of human T cells and chemical hapten exposure. TCRdb recomputed calls from the RACE reads with MiXCR, one row per CDR3 protein. The table lists 300,000 to 350,000 distinct CDR3 sequences, about 7% of them singletons. Time point reported: patch test 1, 2 weeks after DPC sensitization. The sample's treatment: therapeutic diphenylcyclopropenone sensitization with weekly scalp DPC. The sequences come from whole blood, collected in connection with sensitization to the hapten diphenylcyclopropenone (DPC). These receptor sequences come from a woman aged 18-29 years with alopecia areata. Some clones in this sample may be carry-over from other donors' samples.

This clonotype showed up many times. The rearrangement uses TRBV3-1 and TRBJ1-1; a weak D match, TRBD1 (6 bases). V was pared by 10 bases and J by 1 base, with 25 bases between. The V gene's germline CDR1 is LGHDT and CDR2 YNNKEL (reference sequence). The CDR3 contains 17 residues. CDR3 region: CATPPRQVGLQNTEAFF. The CDR3 DNA follows: TGTGCCACCCCCCCACGACAGGTCGGCCTTCAGAACACTGAAGCTTTCTTT.

This clonotype has more than one count but fewer than ten. This chain connects TRBV28 to TRBJ2-2; D is ambiguous. The CDR3 totals 13 residues. V was trimmed by 2 bases and J by 6 bases, leaving 7 bases between them. In germline, CDR1 is MDHEN, CDR2 SYDVKM. CDR3 in DNA: TGTGCCAGCAGTTTACAAGCACCCGGGGAGCTGTTTTTT. It translates to CASSLQAPGELFF.

The chain joins TRBV28 to TRBJ2-3; D is unresolved. V was cut by 5 bases and J by 6 bases, with 18 bases left in between. The CDR3 sequence is 15 residues long. CDR1 is MDHEN, CDR2 SYDVKM, per germline. CDR3 loop: CASSLLQDPTDTQYF. The CDR3 DNA reads as TGTGCCAGCAGTCTTCTCCAGGACCCCACGGATACGCAGTATTTT.

This clonotype was detected ten times or more. V is TRBV7-2 and J is TRBJ2-1; no clear D gene. There are 12 residues in the CDR3. Trimming took off 8 bases at V and 7 bases at J, with 12 bases between the two ends. The germline V gene has CDR1 SGHTA and CDR2 FQGNSA. CDR3 DNA: TGTGCCAGCGGACGGCTGGAAAATGAGCAGTTCTTC. Its translation: CASGRLENEQFF.

In its sample, this clonotype was seen a few times. This chain links TRBV5-6 with TRBJ1-5; no firm D call. V was cut by 2 bases and J by 6 bases, with 9 bases left in between. Germline V gene data show CDR1 as SGHDT and CDR2 as YYEEEE. CDR3 length: 13 residues. CDR3 amino acids: CASSFGDGQPQHF. The CDR3 DNA follows: TGTGCCAGCAGCTTTGGTGATGGTCAGCCCCAGCATTTT.

The CDR3 region is CASSFWGAGNQPQHF. The CDR3 nucleotides read TGTGCCAGCAGCTTCTGGGGGGCCGGCAATCAGCCCCAGCATTTT. The rearrangement joins TRBV5-6 to TRBJ1-5; maybe TRBD1 (6 bases). The ends were cut back, 2 bases at V and 2 bases at J, with 11 bases in the middle. Per germline, CDR1 SGHDT and CDR2 YYEEEE. This CDR3 is built from 15 residues.

This clonotype was recorded a few times. This chain joins TRBV19 and TRBJ2-1; 8 bases are shared with TRBD2. This CDR3 spans 15 amino acids. V lost 5 bases and J lost 3; bases outside the gene matches: 6. The germline V gene has CDR1 LNHDA and CDR2 SQIVND (reference sequence). This CDR3 reads CASSAGGQVYNEQFF. The CDR3 bases are TGTGCCAGTAGTGCGGGGGGCCAAGTCTACAATGAGCAGTTCTTC.

This clonotype was seen many times. The chain recombines TRBV4-1 with TRBJ2-5; unclear D gene. Germline-derived CDR1 and CDR2 are MGHRA and YSYEKL. The V gene lost 2 bases and the J gene lost 5 bases, with 9 bases spanning the gap. CDR3 length: 13 amino acids. The CDR3 spells CASSQIPSETQYF. The CDR3 DNA sequence: TGCGCCAGCAGCCAAATCCCTTCGGAGACCCAGTACTTC.

This clonotype was seen more than once but under ten times. The V gene is TRBV11-2, the J gene TRBJ1-2; 7 bases fit TRBD1. This CDR3 contains 16 residues. J gave up 3 bases and V 3 bases, and 10 bases lay outside the gene matches. The V gene's germline CDR1 is SGHAT and CDR2 FQNNGV. CDR3 in amino acids: CASSFINRGADYGYTF. The CDR3 coding sequence is TGTGCCAGCAGCTTTATAAACAGGGGCGCCGACTATGGCTACACCTTC.

V gene TRBV18 combines with J gene TRBJ2-2; possibly TRBD1 for D (6 bases). Trimming took off 6 bases at V and 0 bases at J, with 14 bases between the two ends. The CDR3 consists of 16 residues. CDR1 is KGHSH, CDR2 LQKENI, per germline. In DNA form, the CDR3 reads TGTGCCAGCTCGCTGTACAGGGAACCGAACACCGGGGAGCTGTTTTTT. Translated: CASSLYREPNTGELFF.

The V call is TRBV4-1, the J call TRBJ2-6; D possibly corresponds to TRBD1 (5 bases). The CDR3 loop spans 17 amino acids. Germline values: CDR1 MGHRA, CDR2 YSYEKL. The V gene lost 1 base and the J gene lost 0 bases, with 10 bases spanning the gap. In DNA form, the CDR3 reads TGCGCCAGCAGCCAAGGACAGACTCCCTCTGGGGCCAACGTCCTGACTTTC. Translating it yields CASSQGQTPSGANVLTF.

A note on this clonotype: One base away lies a much larger clone, so this may be a sequencing read error. This chain uses TRBV6-2 or TRBV6-3 with TRBJ2-4, with D possibly matching TRBD1 (5 bases). Germline lookup yields CDR1 MNHEY and CDR2 SVGEGT. The CDR3 covers 13 residues. CDR3: CVSSYSEDRYAYF. The CDR3 DNA sequence: TGTGTCAGCAGTTACTCCGAAGACAGATATGCGTACTTC.

The V call is TRBV7-2, the J call TRBJ1-2, with D perhaps matching TRBD1 (5 bases). From germline, CDR1 is SGHTA and CDR2 FQGNSA. Trimming removed 3 bases from V and 4 bases from J, with 15 bases in between. The CDR3 extends over 15 amino acids. The CDR3 DNA reads TGTGCCAGCAGCTTTAGCAGGGTTGGGGCCTATGGCTACACCTTC. Translation: CASSFSRVGAYGYTF. The whole variable domain, remainder taken from reference TRBV7-2 and TRBJ1-2, is GAGVSQSPSNKVTEKGKDVELRCDPISGHTALYWYRQSLGQGLEFLIYFQGNSAPDKSGLPSDRFSAERTGGSVSTLTIQRTQQEDSAVYLCASSFSRVGAYGYTFGSGTRLTVV.

A note on this clonotype: This clone may be a read error of a much larger clone one base away. The V and J genes are TRBV5-4 and TRBJ2-3; no clear D gene. Trimming removed 4 bases from V and 7 bases from J, with 10 bases in between. Per the germline V gene, CDR1 is SGHNT and CDR2 is YYREEE (reference sequence). The CDR3 is made up of 12 amino acids. CDR3 in amino acids: CASSRPENTQYF. As DNA, the CDR3 is TGTGCCAGCAGCCGACCAGAGAATACGCAGTATTTT.

This clonotype was found a few times. V gene TRBV6-5 combines with J gene TRBJ1-2, with unresolved D. Trimming removed 5 bases at V and 3 bases at J, with 16 bases between. The CDR3 runs 15 residues. Germline V gene data show CDR1 as MNHEY and CDR2 as SVGAGI. The CDR3 coding sequence is TGTGCCAGCAGTAGAGACAATGCGGCCCACTATGGCTACACCTTC. Its protein product is CASSRDNAAHYGYTF.

J is TRBJ2-7 and V is TRBV28; D gene unclear. Trimming took off 7 bases at V and 6 bases at J, with 13 bases between the two ends. This CDR3 is built from 12 residues. Germline CDR1 reads MDHEN; CDR2 reads SYDVKM. The CDR3 coding sequence is TGTGCCAGCAACCCCCCCTACGCCGAGCAGTACTTC. Translating gives CASNPPYAEQYF.

This clonotype has ten or more counts. The rearrangement links TRBV12-3 or TRBV12-4 to TRBJ1-5; no firm D call. The CDR3 length is 12 residues. V was pared by 6 bases and J by 1 base, with 4 bases between. The CDR3 is CASRDSNQPQHF. As DNA, the CDR3 is TGTGCCAGCAGAGACAGCAATCAGCCCCAGCATTTT.

At least ten counts were recorded for this clonotype. V usage is TRBV29-1 and J usage is TRBJ2-2, with a possible D match to TRBD1 (5 bases). The CDR3 loop spans 14 amino acids. The germline V gene has CDR1 SQVTM and CDR2 ANQGSEA. The V end was cut by 3 bases, the J end by 0 bases, with 8 bases between. The CDR3 protein is CSVEGQTNTGELFF. The CDR3 bases are TGCAGCGTTGAGGGGCAGACGAACACCGGGGAGCTGTTTTTT.

In its sample, this clonotype was seen a few times. The V call is TRBV2, the J call TRBJ1-5; D ambiguous. CDR3 length: 13 amino acids. V shed 6 bases and J shed 4 bases, with 10 bases lying between them. In germline, CDR1 is SNHLY, CDR2 FYNNEI. DNA of the CDR3: TGTGCCAGCAGGCCGGAGGAGAATCAGCCCCAGCATTTT. It codes for CASRPEENQPQHF.

This clonotype was detected many times. The J gene is TRBJ2-7, the V gene TRBV20-1; TRBD2 matches 11 bases. Germline V gives CDR1 DFQATT, CDR2 SNEGSKA (reference sequence). Losses at the gene ends were 5 bases for V and 0 bases for J; bases not matched to a gene: 6. The CDR3 is made up of 15 amino acids. The CDR3 is CSAYGLAGNSYEQYF. The CDR3 DNA sequence: TGCAGTGCTTACGGACTAGCGGGCAACTCCTACGAGCAGTACTTC.

This clonotype was found many times. V is TRBV10-3 and J is TRBJ2-1; 9 bases are shared with TRBD1. Trimming at V came to 0 bases and at J to 5 bases, leaving 5 bases not matched to a gene. Germline V gene sequence: CDR1 ENHRY, CDR2 SYGVKD. The CDR3 is 16 amino acids. The CDR3 region has the DNA TGTGCCATCAGTGAGTCCCGGGACAGGGACGACAATGAGCAGTTCTTC. Amino acid sequence: CAISESRDRDDNEQFF.